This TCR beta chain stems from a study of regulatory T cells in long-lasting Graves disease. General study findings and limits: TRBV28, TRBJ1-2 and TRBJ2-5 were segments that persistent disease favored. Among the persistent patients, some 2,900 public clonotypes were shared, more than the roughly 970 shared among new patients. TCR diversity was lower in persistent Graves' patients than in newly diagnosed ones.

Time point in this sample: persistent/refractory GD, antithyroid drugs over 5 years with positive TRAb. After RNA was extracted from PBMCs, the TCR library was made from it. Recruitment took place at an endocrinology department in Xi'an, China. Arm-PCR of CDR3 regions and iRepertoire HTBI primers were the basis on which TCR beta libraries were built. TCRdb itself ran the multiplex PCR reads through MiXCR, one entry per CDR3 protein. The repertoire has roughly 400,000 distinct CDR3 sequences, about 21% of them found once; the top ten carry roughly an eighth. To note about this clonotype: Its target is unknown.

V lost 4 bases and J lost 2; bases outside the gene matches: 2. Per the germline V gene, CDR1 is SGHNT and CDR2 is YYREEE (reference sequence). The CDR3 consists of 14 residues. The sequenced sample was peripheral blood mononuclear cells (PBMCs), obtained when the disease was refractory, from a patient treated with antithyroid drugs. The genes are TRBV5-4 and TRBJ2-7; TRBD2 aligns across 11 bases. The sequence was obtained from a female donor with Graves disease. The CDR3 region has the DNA TGTGCCAGCAGCGGGGGACTAGCGGCCTACGAGCAGTACTTC. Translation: CASSGGLAAYEQYF.